Listed here are 20 T cell receptor beta chains from one sample, sequenced in a study of patients and donors after allogeneic stem cell transplantation. MiXCR was run by TCRdb on the RT-PCR reads, yielding one entry per CDR3 protein. The data contain 150,000 to 250,000 distinct CDR3 sequences, approximately 41% of them seen just once; the ten biggest clones take up less than 40%. Sequenced sample: blood, either unsorted or a sorted T cell fraction (not recorded which). Source of these receptors: a human donor who was either an allogeneic HSCT recipient or a stem cell or donor lymphocyte infusion donor (not recorded which). It is not recorded whose cells these are; they may come from a transplant donor.

CDR3 coding DNA: TGTGCCATCACTTTGACATCCAACTATGGCTACACCTTC. It codes for CAITLTSNYGYTF. The rearrangement uses TRBV10-3 and TRBJ1-2; no clear D gene. Germline V lookup: CDR1 ENHRY, CDR2 SYGVKD. V shed 7 bases and J shed 2 bases, with 11 bases lying between them. This CDR3 is built from 13 residues.

The V call is TRBV7-9, the J call TRBJ2-1; D is possibly TRBD2 (5 bases). Germline-derived CDR1 and CDR2 are SEHNR and FQNEAQ (reference sequence). Deletions cut 2 bases from V and 9 bases from J, with 8 bases between. There are 12 residues in the CDR3. The CDR3 sequence is CASSLLATEQFF. Written as DNA, the CDR3 is TGTGCCAGCAGCTTACTAGCTACTGAGCAGTTCTTC.

The chain employs TRBV12-3 or TRBV12-4 and TRBJ2-7, with D tentatively TRBD1 (6 bases). This CDR3 is 15 amino acids long. Trimming left V 2 bases short and J 3 bases short, with 14 bases between. DNA for the CDR3: TGTGCCAGCAGTTTATTAGGACAGAGGGGCTACGAGCAGTACTTC. It is translated as CASSLLGQRGYEQYF.

This clonotype has a handful of counts. The chain uses TRBV6-4 and TRBJ1-1; no reliable D call. The length of the CDR3 is 13 residues. Germline CDR1 reads MRHNA; CDR2 reads SNTAGT. Trimming stripped 6 bases from V and 3 bases from J, with 11 bases between. CDR3 sequence reads: CASSKEVHTEAFF. CDR3 nucleotide sequence: TGTGCCAGCAGCAAGGAGGTCCACACTGAAGCTTTCTTT.

A single count supports this clonotype. This chain connects TRBV5-5 to TRBJ1-1; D remains ambiguous. Trimming cost V 10 bases and J 2 bases, with 15 bases left between them. Germline-derived CDR1 and CDR2 are SGHKS and YYEKEE (reference sequence). This CDR3 spans 13 amino acids. CDR3: CAGERDINTEAFF. CDR3 DNA sequence: TGTGCCGGGGAAAGGGATATAAACACTGAAGCTTTCTTT.

This clonotype was recorded a few times. The V call is TRBV7-8, the J call TRBJ2-4; D is unclear. Trimming left V 0 bases short and J 14 bases short, with 11 bases between. The CDR3 is made up of 12 amino acids. Per germline, CDR1 SGHVS and CDR2 FQNEAQ. In nucleotides, the CDR3 is TGTGCCAGCAGCTTAGCGCAGGATTCAAAGTACTTC. Translating it yields CASSLAQDSKYF. The full variable domain, completed using reference TRBV7-8 and TRBJ2-4, is GAGVSQSPRYKVAKRGQDVALRCDPISGHVSLFWYQQALGQGPEFLTYFQNEAQLDKSGLPSDRFFAERPEGSVSTLKIQRTQQEDSAVYLCASSLAQDSKYFGAGTRLSVL.

The chain has TRBV27 and TRBJ2-7; 11 positions match TRBD2. With V trimmed by 6 bases and J by 3 bases, 7 bases remained unmatched. Looked up from germline, CDR1 is MNHEY and CDR2 is SMNVEV (reference sequence). The CDR3 covers 15 residues. CDR3 nucleotide sequence: TGTGCCAGCAGCCGGGGACTAGCGGACCGCTACGAGCAGTACTTC. Residues: CASSRGLADRYEQYF.

The chain uses TRBV20-1 and TRBJ2-2, with 11 bases matching TRBD2. J gave up 5 bases and V 1 base, and 6 bases lay outside the gene matches. The germline V gene has CDR1 DFQATT and CDR2 SNEGSKA (reference sequence). The CDR3 sequence is 16 residues long. The CDR3 DNA reads TGCAGTGCTAGAGGATTCCTAGCGGGAGGTACCGGGGAGCTGTTTTTT. Amino acid sequence: CSARGFLAGGTGELFF.

This clonotype has a count of ten or more. This CDR3 reads CSVGLRGNQPQHF. The CDR3, as DNA: TGCAGTGTAGGGCTGCGGGGCAATCAGCCCCAGCATTTT. V gene TRBV29-1 combines with J gene TRBJ1-5; D not certain. Germline lookup yields CDR1 SQVTM and CDR2 ANQGSEA. This CDR3 is 13 amino acids long.

The V and J genes are TRBV15 and TRBJ2-1; 8 bases are shared with TRBD1. Germline values: CDR1 LNHNV, CDR2 YYDKDF (reference sequence). J gave up 4 bases and V 2 bases, and 7 bases lay outside the gene matches. The CDR3 is made up of 16 amino acids. The CDR3 here is CATSRSTGGVYNEQFF. For the CDR3, the DNA is TGTGCCACCAGCAGATCAACAGGGGGAGTTTACAATGAGCAGTTCTTC.

The chain uses TRBV5-1 and TRBJ2-2, with D perhaps matching TRBD1 or TRBD2 (7 bases each). Germline V lookup: CDR1 SGHRS, CDR2 YFSETQ. The CDR3 sequence is 17 residues long. Deletions cut 7 bases from V and 5 bases from J, with 24 bases between. The CDR3 bases are TGCGCCAGCTCCTACCTTAGCGGGTCAGGGGGGACCGGGGAGCTGTTTTTT. Translating gives CASSYLSGSGGTGELFF.

In its sample, this clonotype was seen a few times. The V and J genes are TRBV12-3 or TRBV12-4 and TRBJ2-1; D is uncertain. V was cut by 6 bases and J by 7 bases, with 10 bases left in between. The CDR3 sequence is 12 residues long. The chain's CDR3 is CASSPVSNEQFF. CDR3 sequence (DNA): TGTGCCAGCAGCCCAGTCTCTAATGAGCAGTTCTTC.

In this sample, this clonotype turned up a few times. The chain links TRBV5-1 to TRBJ1-1, with D possibly TRBD1 on 5 matching bases. Germline V gives CDR1 SGHRS, CDR2 YFSETQ. The CDR3 covers 13 residues. V lost 4 bases and J lost 10, with 17 bases in between. DNA of the CDR3: TGCGCCAGCAGCCCCGAGACGGGGGGTGGAGCTTTCTTT. Translating gives CASSPETGGGAFF.

The chain's CDR3 is CASSLNRQLYEQYF. CDR3 nucleotides: TGTGCCAGCAGTTTGAACAGGCAGCTCTACGAGCAGTACTTC. The chain carries TRBV28 and TRBJ2-7; D is perhaps TRBD1 (5 bases). V was shortened by 3 bases and J by 3 bases, with 12 bases between the two germline ends. The germline gives CDR1 MDHEN, CDR2 SYDVKM. CDR3 length: 14 amino acids.

In this sample, this clonotype turned up a few times. The chain links TRBV28 to TRBJ1-2; D gene ambiguous. The V and J ends lost 4 bases and 2 bases respectively, with 14 bases between them. Germline-derived CDR1 and CDR2 are MDHEN and SYDVKM. CDR3 length: 15 amino acids. The DNA of the CDR3 is TGTGCCAGCAGTTCGGGTAGTAAGGGAAACTATGGCTACACCTTC. Translating gives CASSSGSKGNYGYTF.

There are a few counts of this clonotype. The rearrangement joins TRBV5-1 to TRBJ1-1, with no clear D. This CDR3 has 13 amino acids. Germline lookup yields CDR1 SGHRS and CDR2 YFSETQ. Trimming removed 5 bases at V and 4 bases at J, with 12 bases between. This chain's CDR3 is CASSLSERTEAFF. The CDR3 nucleotides are TGCGCCAGCAGTCTTTCAGAGCGCACTGAAGCTTTCTTT.

CDR3 in amino acids: CASSYRPWRNEQFF. The DNA for the CDR3 is TGTGCCAGCAGTTACAGGCCTTGGCGGAATGAGCAGTTCTTC. The chain couples TRBV6-5 to TRBJ2-1; D not resolved. Trimming cost V 2 bases and J 7 bases, with 12 bases left between them. CDR3 length equals 14 residues. From germline, CDR1 is MNHEY and CDR2 SVGAGI.

The rearrangement uses TRBV28 and TRBJ1-1, with a weak D call TRBD1 (6 bases). This CDR3 is built from 15 residues. Trimming took 4 bases from V and 3 from J, leaving 15 bases between them. Germline CDR1 MDHEN, CDR2 SYDVKM. CDR3 DNA sequence: TGTGCCAGCAGTTGGTCGACAGGCTTGTACACTGAAGCTTTCTTT. Its protein is CASSWSTGLYTEAFF.

The chain is built from TRBV10-3 and TRBJ1-1; 8 nucleotides match TRBD1. Trimming at V came to 6 bases and at J to 5 bases, leaving 8 bases not matched to a gene. Germline CDR1 ENHRY, CDR2 SYGVKD. This CDR3 is built from 14 residues. The DNA of the CDR3 is TGTGCCATCAGGAGGACAGGGTTGGGAACTGAAGCTTTCTTT. It specifies CAIRRTGLGTEAFF.

V usage is TRBV5-6 and J usage is TRBJ1-2; D is undetermined. The ends were cut back, 4 bases at V and 8 bases at J, with 18 bases in the middle. Germline V lookup: CDR1 SGHDT, CDR2 YYEEEE. The CDR3 is 14 residues long. CDR3 sequence: CASSTWTSLVGYTF. DNA of the CDR3: TGTGCCAGCAGCACGTGGACCTCCCTCGTAGGCTACACCTTC.